Listed here are 11 T cell receptor beta chains from one sample, sequenced in a study of blood T cell repertoires in COVID-19 (dated by TCRdb to the early 2020s). Libraries came from the immunoSEQ multiplex PCR assay. Sourced from immuneACCESS, this table was stored by TCRdb with only in-frame sequences that have V and J called. A share of the clones is absent; for the studies checked, an unresolved V gene accounts for under half, and the remainder has no known explanation. In this sample the table shows some 15,000 clones, around 89% of which occur a single time. The ten biggest clones cover over 12% of the sample. Sequenced material: peripheral blood. These receptors were collected from a man aged 45 to 65 with active COVID-19.

The CDR3 reads CASSGQGNSPLHF. CDR3 DNA: TGTGCCAGCTCGGGACAGGGGAATTCACCCCTCCACTTT. The chain couples TRBV4-2 to TRBJ1-6; the match to TRBD1 covers 10 bases. Germline CDR1 and CDR2: LGHNA and YNFKEQ. V lost 8 bases, J lost 7 bases, and 2 bases stayed unmatched. The CDR3 sequence is 13 residues long.

V and J are TRBV28 and TRBJ1-5; D is undetermined. Trimming removed 3 bases at V and 4 bases at J, with 13 bases between. The CDR3 runs to 15 residues. Per the germline V gene, CDR1 is MDHEN and CDR2 is SYDVKM. This chain's CDR3 is CASSLRSITNQPQHF. CDR3 sequence (DNA): TGTGCCAGCAGTTTGAGGTCCATAACGAATCAGCCCCAGCATTTT.

This clone was seen once. The rearrangement joins TRBV5-1 to TRBJ2-5; TRBD1 aligns across 7 bases. The CDR3 runs to 16 residues. V dropped 7 bases and J dropped 0; count of bases not matched to a gene: 12. Germline V gives CDR1 SGHRS, CDR2 YFSETQ. The CDR3 loop is CASARGTEPNQETQYF. CDR3 in DNA: TGCGCCAGCGCAAGAGGGACAGAACCGAACCAAGAGACCCAGTACTTC.

The V and J genes are TRBV9 and TRBJ2-7, with a weak D call TRBD2 (7 bases). The CDR3 is made up of 18 amino acids. The germline CDR1 and CDR2 sequences are SGDLS and YYNGEE. The V end was cut by 0 bases, the J end by 7 bases, with 26 bases between. The CDR3 is CASSVGSSGQRRAYEQYF. CDR3 bases: TGTGCCAGCAGCGTAGGCTCTAGCGGACAGAGGAGGGCTTATGAGCAGTACTTC. The full variable domain, its missing parts supplied by reference TRBV9 and TRBJ2-7, is DSGVTQTPKHLITATGQRVTLRCSPRSGDLSVYWYQQSLDQGLQFLIQYYNGEERAKGNILERFSAQQFPDLHSELNLSSLELGDSALYFCASSVGSSGQRRAYEQYFGPGTRLTVT.

The gene calls are TRBV11-3 and TRBJ2-5; 12 positions match TRBD2. Germline V gives CDR1 SGHNT, CDR2 YENEEA. The CDR3 length is 15 residues. The J segment lost 5 bases and the V segment lost 5 bases, leaving 6 bases of the junction unmatched. The CDR3 coding sequence is TGTGCCAGCAGCCAGAGACTAGCGGGAGTGGAGACCCAGTACTTC. Translating gives CASSQRLAGVETQYF.

This rearrangement joins TRBV7-2 to TRBJ2-7, with 7 bases matching TRBD2. The V gene end was trimmed by 3 bases and the J gene end by 3 bases; junction bases not matched to a gene: 2. CDR1 is SGHTA, CDR2 FQGNSA, per germline. The CDR3 runs to 13 residues. The CDR3 spells CASSLSGGYEQYF. The CDR3 coding sequence is TGTGCCAGCAGCTTGTCGGGGGGCTACGAGCAGTACTTC.

CDR3 sequence: CASSVQGDYYEQYF. The CDR3 DNA reads TGTGCCAGCAGCGTCCAAGGAGACTACTACGAGCAGTACTTC. The chain couples TRBV9 to TRBJ2-7, with D possibly TRBD2 on 5 matching bases. Germline V lookup: CDR1 SGDLS, CDR2 YYNGEE. V lost 2 bases to trimming and J lost 3 bases, with 12 bases between them. The CDR3 consists of 14 residues.

The V call is TRBV24-1, the J call TRBJ1-5; D call uncertain. Germline CDR1 reads KGHDR; CDR2 reads SFDVKD. V lost 2 bases, J lost 7 bases, and 11 bases lay in between. There are 14 residues in the CDR3. Here the CDR3 reads CATSDSLARQPQHF. The CDR3 bases are TGTGCCACCAGTGATTCGCTGGCGAGGCAGCCCCAGCATTTT.

This rearrangement joins TRBV28 to TRBJ1-2; the match to TRBD1 covers 8 bases. V dropped 3 bases and J dropped 4; count of bases not matched to a gene: 4. The V gene's germline CDR1 is MDHEN and CDR2 SYDVKM. The CDR3 spans 14 residues. The CDR3 DNA reads as TGTGCCAGCAGTTTTTTGGGACAGGCCTATGGCTACACCTTC. This translates into CASSFLGQAYGYTF.

The chain couples TRBV7-2 to TRBJ1-1, with a tentative D call TRBD1 (6 bases). This CDR3 contains 15 residues. Trimming cost V 2 bases and J 4 bases, with 14 bases left between them. The germline V gene has CDR1 SGHTA and CDR2 FQGNSA. The CDR3 nucleotides read TGTGCCAGCAGCTTAACGGGGGGCTCTGCCACTGAAGCTTTCTTT. Translation: CASSLTGGSATEAFF.

This chain uses TRBV19 with TRBJ2-1, with TRBD2 matching over 7 bases. The CDR3 covers 17 residues. Germline assignment: CDR1 LNHDA and CDR2 SQIVND (reference sequence). V was clipped by 0 bases and J by 5 bases; unmatched bases: 10. The CDR3 DNA is TGTGCCAGTAGTATAGATCGCCCTAGCGGAAATAACAATGAGCAGTTCTTC. Its protein is CASSIDRPSGNNNEQFF. Full variable domain (missing parts from reference TRBV19 and TRBJ2-1): DGGITQSPKYLFRKEGQNVTLSCEQNLNHDAMYWYRQDPGQGLRLIYYSQIVNDFQKGDIAEGYSVSREKKESFPLTVTSAQKNPTAFYLCASSIDRPSGNNNEQFFGPGTRLTVL.